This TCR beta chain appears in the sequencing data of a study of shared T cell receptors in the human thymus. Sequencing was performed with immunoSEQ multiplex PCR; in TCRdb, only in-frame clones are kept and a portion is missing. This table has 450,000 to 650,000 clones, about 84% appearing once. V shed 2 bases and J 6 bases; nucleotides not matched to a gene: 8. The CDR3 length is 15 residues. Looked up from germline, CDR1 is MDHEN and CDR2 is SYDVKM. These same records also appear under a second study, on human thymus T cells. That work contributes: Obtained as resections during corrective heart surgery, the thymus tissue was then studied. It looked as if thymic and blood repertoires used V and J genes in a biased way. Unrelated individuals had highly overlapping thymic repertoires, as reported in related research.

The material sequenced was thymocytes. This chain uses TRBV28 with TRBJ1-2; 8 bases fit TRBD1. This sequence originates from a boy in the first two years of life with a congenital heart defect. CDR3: CASSLKDREKDGYTF. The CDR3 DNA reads TGTGCCAGCAGTTTAAAGGACAGGGAGAAGGATGGCTACACCTTC.